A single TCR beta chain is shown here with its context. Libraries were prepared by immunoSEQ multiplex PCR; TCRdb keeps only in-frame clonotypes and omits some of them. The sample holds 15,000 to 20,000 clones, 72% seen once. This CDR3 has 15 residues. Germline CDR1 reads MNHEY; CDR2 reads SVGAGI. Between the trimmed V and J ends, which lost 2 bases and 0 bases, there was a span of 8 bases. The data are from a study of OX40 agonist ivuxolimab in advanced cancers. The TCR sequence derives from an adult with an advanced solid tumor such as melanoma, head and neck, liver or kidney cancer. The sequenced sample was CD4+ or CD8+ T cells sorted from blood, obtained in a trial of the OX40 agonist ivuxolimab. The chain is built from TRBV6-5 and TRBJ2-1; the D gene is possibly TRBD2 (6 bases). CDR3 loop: CASSYAEGSYNEQFF. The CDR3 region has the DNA TGTGCCAGCAGTTACGCGGAGGGCTCCTACAATGAGCAGTTCTTC.